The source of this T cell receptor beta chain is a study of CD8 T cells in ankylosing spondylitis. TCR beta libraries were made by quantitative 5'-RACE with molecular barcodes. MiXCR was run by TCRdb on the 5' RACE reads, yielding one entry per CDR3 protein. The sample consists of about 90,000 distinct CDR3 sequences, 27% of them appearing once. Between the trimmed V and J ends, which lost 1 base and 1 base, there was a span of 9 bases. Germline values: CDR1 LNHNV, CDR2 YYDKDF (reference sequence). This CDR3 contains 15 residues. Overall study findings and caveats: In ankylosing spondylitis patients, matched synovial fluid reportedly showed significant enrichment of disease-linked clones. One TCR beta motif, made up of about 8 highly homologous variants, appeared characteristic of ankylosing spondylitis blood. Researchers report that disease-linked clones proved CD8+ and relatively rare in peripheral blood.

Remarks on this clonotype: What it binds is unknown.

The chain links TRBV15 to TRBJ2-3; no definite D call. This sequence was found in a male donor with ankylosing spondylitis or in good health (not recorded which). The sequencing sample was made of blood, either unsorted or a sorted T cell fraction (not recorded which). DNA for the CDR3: TGTGCCACCAGCAGAGCCTCCGTCGGCACAGATACGCAGTATTTT. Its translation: CATSRASVGTDTQYF.